The 5 T cell receptor beta chains presented below share a single source sample, sequenced in a study of blood T cell repertoires in COVID-19. Method: immunoSEQ multiplex PCR; TCRdb's copy keeps in-frame clones and lacks some. This sample has more than 65,000 clones, with approximately 89% found just once. Material for sequencing was peripheral blood. These receptors were taken from a human donor in a cohort sampled during active COVID-19.

V usage is TRBV7-6 and J usage is TRBJ2-7, with 9 bases aligning to TRBD1. The J segment lost 2 bases and the V segment lost 2 bases, leaving 10 bases of the junction unmatched. The CDR3 covers 17 residues. Per germline, CDR1 SGHVS and CDR2 FNYEAQ. CDR3 DNA: TGTGCCAGCAGCTTATTCCCCCGGGGGGACAGGGCCTACGAGCAGTACTTC. Residues: CASSLFPRGDRAYEQYF.

The chain joins TRBV7-9 to TRBJ2-7; TRBD1 matches 7 bases. Germline V gives CDR1 SEHNR, CDR2 FQNEAQ (reference sequence). After removal of 4 bases from V and 3 bases from J, the junction contained 3 bases not matched to a gene. CDR3 length: 13 residues. This chain's CDR3 is CASSSDRVYEQYF. The CDR3 coding sequence is TGTGCCAGCAGCTCCGACAGGGTCTACGAGCAGTACTTC.

This chain connects TRBV28 to TRBJ2-2; TRBD2 matches at 8 bases. Germline V gene sequence: CDR1 MDHEN, CDR2 SYDVKM. The CDR3 consists of 18 residues. The ends lost 5 bases at V and 1 base at J; junction bases unmatched: 12. The CDR3 DNA reads as TGTGCCAGCAGTCCCCGGGGAGCGGGGGCCAGGAACACCGGGGAGCTGTTTTTT. Amino acids: CASSPRGAGARNTGELFF. Complete variable domain (other parts from reference TRBV28 and TRBJ2-2): DVKVTQSSRYLVKRTGEKVFLECVQDMDHENMFWYRQDPGLGLRLIYFSYDVKMKEKGDIPEGYSVSREKKERFSLILESASTNQTSMYLCASSPRGAGARNTGELFFGEGSRLTVL.

The genes are TRBV7-7 and TRBJ2-7; weak D call: TRBD2 (6 bases). Looked up from germline, CDR1 is SSHAT and CDR2 is FNYEAQ (reference sequence). Between the trimmed V and J ends, which lost 1 base and 3 bases, there was a span of 13 bases. CDR3 length: 15 residues. CDR3 in amino acids: CASSLGEDPSYEQYF. In DNA form, the CDR3 reads TGTGCCAGCAGCTTAGGGGAGGACCCGAGCTACGAGCAGTACTTC.

The J gene is TRBJ2-7, the V gene TRBV9, with D possibly matching TRBD2 (6 bases). V lost 2 bases and J 3 bases, leaving 27 bases between the germline ends. Per the germline V gene, CDR1 is SGDLS and CDR2 is YYNGEE. The CDR3 runs 19 residues. DNA of the CDR3: TGTGCCAGCAGCGTGGGCGGGGAGTCTTCTCTTAACGCCTTCTACGAGCAGTACTTC. Protein product: CASSVGGESSLNAFYEQYF.